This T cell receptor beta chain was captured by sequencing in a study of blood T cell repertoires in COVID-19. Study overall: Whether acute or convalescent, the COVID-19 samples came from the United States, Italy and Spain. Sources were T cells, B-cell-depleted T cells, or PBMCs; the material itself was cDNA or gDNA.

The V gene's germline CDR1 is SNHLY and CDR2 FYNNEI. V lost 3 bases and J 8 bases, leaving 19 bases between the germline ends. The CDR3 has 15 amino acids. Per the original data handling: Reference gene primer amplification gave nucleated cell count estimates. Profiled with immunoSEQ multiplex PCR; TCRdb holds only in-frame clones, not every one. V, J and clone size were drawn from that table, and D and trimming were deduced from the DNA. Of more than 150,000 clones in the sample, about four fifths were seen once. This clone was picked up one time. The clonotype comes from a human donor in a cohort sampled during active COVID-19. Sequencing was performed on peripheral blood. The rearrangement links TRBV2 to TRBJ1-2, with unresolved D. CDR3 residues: CASSDRSGVVGGYTF. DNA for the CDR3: TGTGCCAGCAGTGATCGTTCAGGTGTCGTGGGCGGCTACACCTTC.